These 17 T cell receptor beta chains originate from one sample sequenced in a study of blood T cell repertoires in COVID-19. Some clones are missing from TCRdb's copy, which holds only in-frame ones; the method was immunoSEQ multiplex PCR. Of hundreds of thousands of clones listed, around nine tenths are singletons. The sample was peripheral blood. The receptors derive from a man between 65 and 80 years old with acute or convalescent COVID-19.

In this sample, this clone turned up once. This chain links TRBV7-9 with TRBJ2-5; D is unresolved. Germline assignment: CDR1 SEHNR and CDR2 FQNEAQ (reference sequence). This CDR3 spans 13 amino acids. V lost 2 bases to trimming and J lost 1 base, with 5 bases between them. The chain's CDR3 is CASSLRSQETQYF. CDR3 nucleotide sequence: TGTGCCAGCAGCTTACGGAGCCAAGAGACCCAGTACTTC. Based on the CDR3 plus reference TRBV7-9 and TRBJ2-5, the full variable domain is DTGVSQNPRHKITKRGQNVTFRCDPISEHNRLYWYRQTLGQGPEFLTYFQNEAQLEKSRLLSDRFSAERPKGSFSTLEIQRTEQGDSAMYLCASSLRSQETQYFGPGTRLLVL.

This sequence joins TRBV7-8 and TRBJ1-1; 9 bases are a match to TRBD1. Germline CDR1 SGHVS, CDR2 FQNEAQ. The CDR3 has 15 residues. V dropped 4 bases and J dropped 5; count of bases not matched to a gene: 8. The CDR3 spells CASSSTGGWGTEAFF. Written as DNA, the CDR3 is TGTGCCAGCAGCTCAACAGGGGGCTGGGGAACTGAAGCTTTCTTT. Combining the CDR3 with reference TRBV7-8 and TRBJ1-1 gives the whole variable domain GAGVSQSPRYKVAKRGQDVALRCDPISGHVSLFWYQQALGQGPEFLTYFQNEAQLDKSGLPSDRFFAERPEGSVSTLKIQRTQQEDSAVYLCASSSTGGWGTEAFFGQGTRLTVV.

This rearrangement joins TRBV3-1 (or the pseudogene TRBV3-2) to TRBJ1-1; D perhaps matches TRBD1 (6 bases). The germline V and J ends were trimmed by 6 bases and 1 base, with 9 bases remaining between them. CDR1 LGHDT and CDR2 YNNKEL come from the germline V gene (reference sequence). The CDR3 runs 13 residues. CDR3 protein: CASRQGQNTEAFF. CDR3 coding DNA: TGTGCCAGCAGACAGGGACAGAACACTGAAGCTTTCTTT.

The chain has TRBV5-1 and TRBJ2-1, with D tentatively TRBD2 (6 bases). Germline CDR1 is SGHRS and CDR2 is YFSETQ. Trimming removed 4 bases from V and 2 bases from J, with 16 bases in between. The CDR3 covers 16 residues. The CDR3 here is CASSRTPGVPYNEQFF. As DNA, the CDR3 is TGCGCCAGCAGCCGGACCCCGGGAGTGCCCTACAATGAGCAGTTCTTC. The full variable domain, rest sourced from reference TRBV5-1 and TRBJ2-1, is KAGVTQTPRYLIKTRGQQVTLSCSPISGHRSVSWYQQTPGQGLQFLFEYFSETQRNKGNFPGRFSGRQFSNSRSEMNVSTLELGDSALYLCASSRTPGVPYNEQFFGPGTRLTVL.

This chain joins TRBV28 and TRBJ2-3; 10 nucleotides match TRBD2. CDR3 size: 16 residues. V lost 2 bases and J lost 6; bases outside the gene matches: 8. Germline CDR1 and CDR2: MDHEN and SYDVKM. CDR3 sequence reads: CASSLPGLASRDTQYF. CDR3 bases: TGTGCCAGCAGTTTACCGGGACTAGCGAGTCGGGATACGCAGTATTTT.

In DNA, the CDR3 is TGTGCCAGCAGTTTATTGGGGGGTCTGAACAATGAGCAGTTCTTC. The encoded protein is CASSLLGGLNNEQFF. The chain is built from TRBV28 and TRBJ2-1; D may be TRBD2 (6 bases). There are 15 residues in the CDR3. Trimming shortened V by 1 base and J by 5 bases, and 12 bases separated the two germline ends. Per the germline V gene, CDR1 is MDHEN and CDR2 is SYDVKM.

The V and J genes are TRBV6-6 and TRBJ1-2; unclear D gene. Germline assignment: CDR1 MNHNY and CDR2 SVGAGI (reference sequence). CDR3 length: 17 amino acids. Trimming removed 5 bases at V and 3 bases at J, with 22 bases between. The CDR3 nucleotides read TGTGCCAGCAGTCCTACTCCGGGAGTTACTGGGGACTATGGCTACACCTTC. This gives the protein CASSPTPGVTGDYGYTF.

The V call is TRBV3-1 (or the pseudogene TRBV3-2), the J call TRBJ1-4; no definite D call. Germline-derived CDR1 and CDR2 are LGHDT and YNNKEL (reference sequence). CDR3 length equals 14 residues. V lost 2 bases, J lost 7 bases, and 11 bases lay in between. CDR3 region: CASSQYLGVEKLFF. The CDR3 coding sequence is TGTGCCAGCAGCCAATACCTCGGTGTTGAAAAACTGTTTTTT.

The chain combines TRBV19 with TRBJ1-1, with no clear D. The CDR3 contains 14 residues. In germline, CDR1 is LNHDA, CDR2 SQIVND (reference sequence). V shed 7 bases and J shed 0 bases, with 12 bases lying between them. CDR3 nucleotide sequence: TGTGCCAGTACTGCCCTGCGCATGAACACTGAAGCTTTCTTT. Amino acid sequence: CASTALRMNTEAFF. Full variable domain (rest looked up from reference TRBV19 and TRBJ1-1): DGGITQSPKYLFRKEGQNVTLSCEQNLNHDAMYWYRQDPGQGLRLIYYSQIVNDFQKGDIAEGYSVSREKKESFPLTVTSAQKNPTAFYLCASTALRMNTEAFFGQGTRLTVV.

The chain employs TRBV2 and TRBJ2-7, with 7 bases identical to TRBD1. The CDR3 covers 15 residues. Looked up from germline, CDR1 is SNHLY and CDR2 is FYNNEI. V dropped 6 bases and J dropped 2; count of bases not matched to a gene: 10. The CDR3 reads CASREYRDSPYEQYF. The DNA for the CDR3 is TGTGCCAGCAGGGAATACCGGGACAGCCCCTACGAGCAGTACTTC.

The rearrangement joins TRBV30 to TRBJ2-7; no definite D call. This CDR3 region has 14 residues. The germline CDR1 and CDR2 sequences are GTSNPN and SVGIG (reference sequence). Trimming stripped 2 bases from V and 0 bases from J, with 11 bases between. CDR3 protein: CAWSPGPNSYEQYF. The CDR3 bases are TGTGCCTGGAGTCCAGGCCCGAACTCCTACGAGCAGTACTTC.

The CDR3 DNA reads as TGTGCCTGGAGCCTTAGAGACAGAATGGACACTGAAGCTTTCTTT. This gives the protein CAWSLRDRMDTEAFF. The chain carries TRBV30 and TRBJ1-1, with D perhaps matching TRBD1 (5 bases). V was trimmed by 3 bases and J by 3 bases, leaving 17 bases between them. There are 15 residues in the CDR3. Germline-derived CDR1 and CDR2 are GTSNPN and SVGIG (reference sequence).

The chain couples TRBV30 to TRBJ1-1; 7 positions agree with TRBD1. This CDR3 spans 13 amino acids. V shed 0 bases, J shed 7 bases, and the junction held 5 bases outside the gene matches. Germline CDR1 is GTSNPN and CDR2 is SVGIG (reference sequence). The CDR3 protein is CAWSVLAGGEAFF. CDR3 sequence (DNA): TGTGCCTGGAGTGTATTGGCAGGGGGTGAAGCTTTCTTT.

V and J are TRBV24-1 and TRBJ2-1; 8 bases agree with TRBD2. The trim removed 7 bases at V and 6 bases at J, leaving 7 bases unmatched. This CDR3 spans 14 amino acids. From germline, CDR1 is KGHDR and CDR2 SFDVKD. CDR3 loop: CATRGREGFNEQFF. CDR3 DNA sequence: TGTGCCACCAGGGGTCGGGAGGGCTTCAATGAGCAGTTCTTC.

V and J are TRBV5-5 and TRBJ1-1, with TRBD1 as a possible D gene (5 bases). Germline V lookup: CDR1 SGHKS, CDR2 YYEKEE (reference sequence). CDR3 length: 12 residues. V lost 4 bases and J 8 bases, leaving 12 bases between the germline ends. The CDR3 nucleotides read TGTGCCAGCAGCCTAGGGGCAGAAGAAGCTTTCTTT. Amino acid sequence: CASSLGAEEAFF.

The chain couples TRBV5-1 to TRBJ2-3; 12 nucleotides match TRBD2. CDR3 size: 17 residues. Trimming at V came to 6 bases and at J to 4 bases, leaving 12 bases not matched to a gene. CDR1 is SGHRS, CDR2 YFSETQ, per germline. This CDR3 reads CASTNQPSGGAPDTQYF. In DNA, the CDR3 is TGCGCCAGCACCAACCAACCTAGCGGGGGGGCCCCAGATACGCAGTATTTT.

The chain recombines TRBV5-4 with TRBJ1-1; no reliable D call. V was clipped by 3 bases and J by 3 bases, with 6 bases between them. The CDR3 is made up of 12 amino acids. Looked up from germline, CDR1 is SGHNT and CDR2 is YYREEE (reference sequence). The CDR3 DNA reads TGTGCCAGCAGCTCTCCGGACACTGAAGCTTTCTTT. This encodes CASSSPDTEAFF.